Listed below are T cell receptor beta chains from one sample, sequenced in a study of blood T cell repertoires in COVID-19. Only in-frame clones appear in the TCRdb table, and some are missing; sequencing was by immunoSEQ multiplex PCR. Of approximately 240,000 clones in the sample, about 83% were seen once. The sequenced material came from peripheral blood. These receptors were taken from a human donor in a cohort sampled during active COVID-19. CDR3s include the opening cysteine and the closing phenylalanine or tryptophan. Each record gives: V gene, D gene, clone size, J gene, CDR3 DNA, CDR3 protein. D genes are given only for firm matches. A row's size may be missing; if present it is once, few, many or a size class.

v_call: TRBV5-6; d_call: TRBD1; clone_size: -; j_call: TRBJ1-2; cdr3_nt: TGTGCCAGCAGCTTGGAGGACAGGGACCATGGCTACACCTTC; cdr3_aa: CASSLEDRDHGYTF
v_call: TRBV5-5; d_call: -; clone_size: once; j_call: TRBJ2-7; cdr3_nt: TGTGCCAGCACACCGGAGGGGATGAGCTCCTACGAGCAGTACTTC; cdr3_aa: CASTPEGMSSYEQYF
v_call: TRBV5-4; d_call: -; clone_size: -; j_call: TRBJ2-3; cdr3_nt: TGTGCCAGCAGCTTGGGGCAAGTCACAGATACGCAGTATTTT; cdr3_aa: CASSLGQVTDTQYF
v_call: TRBV19; d_call: -; clone_size: -; j_call: TRBJ1-1; cdr3_nt: TGTGCCAGTAGTGTACAGGTTACGAACACTGAAGCTTTCTTT; cdr3_aa: CASSVQVTNTEAFF
v_call: TRBV2; d_call: -; clone_size: -; j_call: TRBJ2-5; cdr3_nt: TGTGCCAGCAGTGAAGCGCGTGACCAAGGCGGAACCCAGTACTTC; cdr3_aa: CASSEARDQGGTQYF
v_call: TRBV5-6; d_call: -; clone_size: -; j_call: TRBJ2-5; cdr3_nt: TGTGCCAGCAGCTTTCCGGCGGGGCGGAAGACCCAGTACTTC; cdr3_aa: CASSFPAGRKTQYF
v_call: TRBV18; d_call: -; clone_size: -; j_call: TRBJ2-5; cdr3_nt: TGTGCCAGCTCACCAAATCGGGACCTCGGAGGGGAGACCCAGTACTTC; cdr3_aa: CASSPNRDLGGETQYF
v_call: TRBV28; d_call: -; clone_size: -; j_call: TRBJ1-2; cdr3_nt: TGTGCCAGCAGTTCTCAGATACCTAACTATGGCTACACCTTC; cdr3_aa: CASSSQIPNYGYTF
v_call: TRBV5-1; d_call: -; clone_size: -; j_call: TRBJ2-3; cdr3_nt: TGCGCCAGCAGCTTCCTGACAGAAGGGGGGGGCACAGATACGCAGTATTTT; cdr3_aa: CASSFLTEGGGTDTQYF
v_call: TRBV19; d_call: TRBD2; clone_size: once; j_call: TRBJ2-3; cdr3_nt: TGTGCCAGTAGTAAGCGGGAGAGTGGCACAGATACGCAGTATTTT; cdr3_aa: CASSKRESGTDTQYF
v_call: TRBV19; d_call: -; clone_size: many; j_call: TRBJ1-4; cdr3_nt: TGTGCCAGTAGTAACCCCGGGGTCCTTAATGAAAAACTGTTTTTT; cdr3_aa: CASSNPGVLNEKLFF
v_call: TRBV4-2; d_call: TRBD2; clone_size: -; j_call: TRBJ2-2; cdr3_nt: TGTGCCAGCAGCCGACTAGCGGGAGACACCGGGGAGCTGTTTTTT; cdr3_aa: CASSRLAGDTGELFF
v_call: TRBV10-1; d_call: TRBD1; clone_size: once; j_call: TRBJ2-7; cdr3_nt: TGCGCCAGCAGTGAGTCGTGGGGACAGACCTACGAGCAGTACTTC; cdr3_aa: CASSESWGQTYEQYF
v_call: TRBV19; d_call: -; clone_size: few; j_call: TRBJ1-3; cdr3_nt: TGTGCCAGTAGTACCCGACGGAGCTCTGGAAACACCATATATTTT; cdr3_aa: CASSTRRSSGNTIYF
v_call: TRBV10-3; d_call: TRBD2; clone_size: -; j_call: TRBJ2-1; cdr3_nt: TGTGCCATCAGTGAGTCAGCTAGCGGGAGGGCCGTTGTCTCCTACAATGAGCAGTTCTTC; cdr3_aa: CAISESASGRAVVSYNEQFF
v_call: TRBV5-1; d_call: -; clone_size: many; j_call: TRBJ2-5; cdr3_nt: TGCGCCAGCAGCTTGAACGGGGTGCAAGAGACCCAGTACTTC; cdr3_aa: CASSLNGVQETQYF
v_call: TRBV5-8; d_call: TRBD1; clone_size: -; j_call: TRBJ1-4; cdr3_nt: TGTGCCAGCAGCAACCGGGACAGGGAGGAAAAACTGTTTTTT; cdr3_aa: CASSNRDREEKLFF
v_call: TRBV11-2; d_call: TRBD1; clone_size: few; j_call: TRBJ2-7; cdr3_nt: TGTGCCAGCAGCTTAGCAGGGGGCGAGCAGTACTTC; cdr3_aa: CASSLAGGEQYF
v_call: TRBV18; d_call: -; clone_size: -; j_call: TRBJ1-2; cdr3_nt: TGTGCCAGCTCACCAACAGGAGCTAACTATGGCTACACCTTC; cdr3_aa: CASSPTGANYGYTF
v_call: TRBV6-6; d_call: -; clone_size: once; j_call: TRBJ2-1; cdr3_nt: TGTGCCAGCAGGGCAGACAATGAGCAGTTCTTC; cdr3_aa: CASRADNEQFF
v_call: TRBV7-3; d_call: TRBD2; clone_size: -; j_call: TRBJ2-1; cdr3_nt: TGTGCCAGCAGCCAGCCCTACGGCGGGGGGGCCTCTGAGCAGTTCTTC; cdr3_aa: CASSQPYGGGASEQFF
v_call: TRBV29-1; d_call: TRBD2; clone_size: -; j_call: TRBJ2-3; cdr3_nt: TGCAGCGTTGGAGGGAGGGATCAAGATACGCAGTATTTT; cdr3_aa: CSVGGRDQDTQYF
v_call: TRBV28; d_call: TRBD1; clone_size: few; j_call: TRBJ1-2; cdr3_nt: TGTGCCAGCAGTGCCGGACAGGGGGCCCTCGGCTACACCTTC; cdr3_aa: CASSAGQGALGYTF
v_call: TRBV5-4; d_call: TRBD1; clone_size: -; j_call: TRBJ2-2; cdr3_nt: TGTGCCAGCAGCCCAGGGGGCAACGGGGAGCTGTTTTTT; cdr3_aa: CASSPGGNGELFF
v_call: TRBV5-1; d_call: TRBD1; clone_size: -; j_call: TRBJ1-4; cdr3_nt: TGCGCCAGCAGCCAAGCGGGACAGGGGAATGAAAAACTGTTTTTT; cdr3_aa: CASSQAGQGNEKLFF
v_call: TRBV9; d_call: TRBD1; clone_size: -; j_call: TRBJ1-6; cdr3_nt: TGTGCCAGCAGCGTAGAGACAGGGGATTCACCCCTCCACTTT; cdr3_aa: CASSVETGDSPLHF
v_call: TRBV15; d_call: -; clone_size: -; j_call: TRBJ2-1; cdr3_nt: TGTGCCACCAGCAGAGATCGAGCCAACTCCTACAATGAGCAGTTCTTC; cdr3_aa: CATSRDRANSYNEQFF
v_call: TRBV19; d_call: -; clone_size: -; j_call: TRBJ2-7; cdr3_nt: TGTGCCAGTAGTTTCAACAGGGAGGGGGAGCAGTACTTC; cdr3_aa: CASSFNREGEQYF
v_call: TRBV14; d_call: -; clone_size: -; j_call: TRBJ1-6; cdr3_nt: TGTGCCAGCAGCCCCTTGACAGGCTCTAATTCACCCCTCCACTTT; cdr3_aa: CASSPLTGSNSPLHF
v_call: TRBV18; d_call: TRBD1; clone_size: -; j_call: TRBJ1-1; cdr3_nt: TGTGCCAGCTCACCTTTGACAGGGGACACTGAAGCTTTCTTT; cdr3_aa: CASSPLTGDTEAFF